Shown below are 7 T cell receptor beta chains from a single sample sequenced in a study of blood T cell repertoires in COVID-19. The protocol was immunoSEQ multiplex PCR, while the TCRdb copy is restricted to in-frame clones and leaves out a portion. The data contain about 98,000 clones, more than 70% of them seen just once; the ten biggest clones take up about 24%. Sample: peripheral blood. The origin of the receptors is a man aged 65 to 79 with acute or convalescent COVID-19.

The CDR3 coding sequence is TGTGCCAGCAGCCCCGGGACAGTGCGCGAGCAGTACTTC. Translated: CASSPGTVREQYF. This chain connects TRBV7-2 to TRBJ2-7; 7 bases fit TRBD1. After removal of 5 bases from V and 6 bases from J, the junction contained 7 bases not matched to a gene. The germline CDR1 and CDR2 sequences are SGHTA and FQGNSA. CDR3 length: 13 amino acids.

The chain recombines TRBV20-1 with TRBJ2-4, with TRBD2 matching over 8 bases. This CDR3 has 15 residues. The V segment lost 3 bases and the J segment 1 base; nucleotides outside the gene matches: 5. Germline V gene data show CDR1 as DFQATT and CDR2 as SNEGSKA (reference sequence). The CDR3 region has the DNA TGCAGTGCTAGTAGTAGCGGGACGGCCAAAAACATTCAGTACTTC. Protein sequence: CSASSSGTAKNIQYF.

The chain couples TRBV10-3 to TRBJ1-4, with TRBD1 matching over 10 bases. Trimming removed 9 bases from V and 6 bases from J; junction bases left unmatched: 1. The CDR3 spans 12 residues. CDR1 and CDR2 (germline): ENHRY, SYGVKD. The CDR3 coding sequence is TGTGCCATAGGACAGGGGGATGAAAAACTGTTTTTT. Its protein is CAIGQGDEKLFF.

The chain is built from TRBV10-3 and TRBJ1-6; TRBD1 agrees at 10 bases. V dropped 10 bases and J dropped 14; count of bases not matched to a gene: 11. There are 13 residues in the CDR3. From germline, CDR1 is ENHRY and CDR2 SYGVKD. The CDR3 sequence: CATQTGGHETLHF. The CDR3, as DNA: TGTGCCACCCAGACAGGGGGCCACGAAACCCTCCACTTT.

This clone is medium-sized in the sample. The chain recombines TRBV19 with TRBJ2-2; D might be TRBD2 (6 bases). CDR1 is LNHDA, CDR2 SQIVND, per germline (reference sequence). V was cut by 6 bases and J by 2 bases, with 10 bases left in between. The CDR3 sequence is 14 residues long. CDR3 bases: TGTGCCAGTAGGCGGGGAACTAACACCGGGGAGCTGTTTTTT. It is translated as CASRRGTNTGELFF.

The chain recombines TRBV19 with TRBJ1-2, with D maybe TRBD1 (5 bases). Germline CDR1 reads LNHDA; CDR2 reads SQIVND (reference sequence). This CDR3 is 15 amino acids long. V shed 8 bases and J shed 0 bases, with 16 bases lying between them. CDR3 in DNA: TGTGCCAGTGGGCGAGCGGGGGTAGCTAACTATGGCTACACCTTC. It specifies CASGRAGVANYGYTF.

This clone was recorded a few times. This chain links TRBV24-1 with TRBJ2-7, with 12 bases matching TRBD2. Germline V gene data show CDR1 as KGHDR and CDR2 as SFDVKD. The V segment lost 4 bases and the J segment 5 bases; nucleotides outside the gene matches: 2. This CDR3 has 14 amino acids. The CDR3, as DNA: TGTGCCACCAGTGAGACTAGCGGGAGAAACGAGCAGTACTTC. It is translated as CATSETSGRNEQYF.